The rows below give T cell receptor beta chains drawn from one sample of a study. MiXCR, run by TCRdb on the 5' RACE reads, gives a single entry per CDR3 protein. The sample contains nearly 40,000 distinct CDR3 sequences, about 20% of which appear only once. Input material: naive CD4+ T cells sorted from a lymph node. The receptors stem from a female donor with breast cancer. Each CDR3 is given with its conserved first and last residue. The order of the fields is CDR3 length, clone size, D gene, J gene, V gene, CDR3 DNA, CDR3 protein. The D gene is left open where the match is weak. Expanded clones are given a class, and other clones once, few, many or no size at all.

CDR3 length: 12
clone size: NA
D gene: TRBD1
J gene: TRBJ2-3
V gene: TRBV12-3/TRBV12-4
CDR3 DNA: TGTGCCAGCAGTTTTGGGACAGAAACGCAGTATTTT
CDR3 protein: CASSFGTETQYF

CDR3 length: 19
clone size: few
D gene: NA
J gene: TRBJ2-6
V gene: TRBV6-2/TRBV6-3
CDR3 DNA: TGTGCCAGCAGTTACTCGAGGTTGAGGGGGGCCCATGGGGCCAACGTCCTGACTTTC
CDR3 protein: CASSYSRLRGAHGANVLTF

CDR3 length: 12
clone size: NA
D gene: NA
J gene: TRBJ2-3
V gene: TRBV7-2
CDR3 DNA: TGTGCCAGCAGCTTCCCCGGGACCACAGAGTATTTT
CDR3 protein: CASSFPGTTEYF

CDR3 length: 13
clone size: few
D gene: TRBD2
J gene: TRBJ2-3
V gene: TRBV5-1
CDR3 DNA: TGCGCCAGCTGGGGACTAGCGGGAGATACGCAGTATTTT
CDR3 protein: CASWGLAGDTQYF

CDR3 length: 14
clone size: few
D gene: NA
J gene: TRBJ1-1
V gene: TRBV4-1
CDR3 DNA: TGCGCCAGCAGCCAAGGGAGAAGAGCTACTGAAGCTTTCTTT
CDR3 protein: CASSQGRRATEAFF

CDR3 length: 17
clone size: NA
D gene: TRBD2
J gene: TRBJ2-1
V gene: TRBV5-1
CDR3 DNA: TGCGCCAGCAGCATTGGGCTAGCGGGAGGGTTGGACAATGAGCAGTTCTTC
CDR3 protein: CASSIGLAGGLDNEQFF

CDR3 length: 14
clone size: NA
D gene: NA
J gene: TRBJ2-3
V gene: TRBV7-2
CDR3 DNA: TGTGCCAGCAGCTCACAGGGGAGGGGAGATACGCAGTATTTT
CDR3 protein: CASSSQGRGDTQYF

CDR3 length: 17
clone size: few
D gene: TRBD1
J gene: TRBJ1-1
V gene: TRBV11-3
CDR3 DNA: TGTGCCAGCAGCCGGACAGGGACCTTTGAAATGAACACTGAAGCTTTCTTT
CDR3 protein: CASSRTGTFEMNTEAFF

CDR3 length: 17
clone size: few
D gene: NA
J gene: TRBJ2-3
V gene: TRBV10-2
CDR3 DNA: TGCGCCAGCAGTGACAAGGGGGGCTCTAGTCCCACAGATACGCAGTATTTT
CDR3 protein: CASSDKGGSSPTDTQYF

CDR3 length: 15
clone size: NA
D gene: NA
J gene: TRBJ1-4
V gene: TRBV5-5
CDR3 DNA: TGTGCCAGCAGCACCTCCGGGGGCGGTAATGAAAAACTGTTTTTT
CDR3 protein: CASSTSGGGNEKLFF

CDR3 length: 13
clone size: NA
D gene: NA
J gene: TRBJ1-2
V gene: TRBV6-1
CDR3 DNA: TGTGCCAGCAGTGAAATAGTGGCCGATAGCTACACCTTC
CDR3 protein: CASSEIVADSYTF

CDR3 length: 14
clone size: NA
D gene: NA
J gene: TRBJ1-1
V gene: TRBV12-3/TRBV12-4
CDR3 DNA: TGTGCCAGCAGTTTAGCCGGGTCGGCCACTGAAGCTTTCTTT
CDR3 protein: CASSLAGSATEAFF

CDR3 length: 14
clone size: many
D gene: TRBD2
J gene: TRBJ2-1
V gene: TRBV5-1
CDR3 DNA: TGCGCCAGCAGCTTGGACGGGACTACATATGAGCAGTTCTTC
CDR3 protein: CASSLDGTTYEQFF

CDR3 length: 15
clone size: many
D gene: NA
J gene: TRBJ1-1
V gene: TRBV29-1
CDR3 DNA: TGCAGCGTTGAGTCTGAGACAGAAGGGTCCGCTGAAGCTTTCTTT
CDR3 protein: CSVESETEGSAEAFF

CDR3 length: 15
clone size: NA
D gene: TRBD1
J gene: TRBJ1-2
V gene: TRBV6-5
CDR3 DNA: TGTGCCAGCAGTCGCTCGGGACAGGCTTCCTATGGCTACACCTTC
CDR3 protein: CASSRSGQASYGYTF

CDR3 length: 13
clone size: NA
D gene: NA
J gene: TRBJ2-3
V gene: TRBV5-1
CDR3 DNA: TGCGCCAGCAGCTATGACAGTTCCGATACGCAGTATTTT
CDR3 protein: CASSYDSSDTQYF

CDR3 length: 12
clone size: few
D gene: NA
J gene: TRBJ2-5
V gene: TRBV30
CDR3 DNA: TGTGCCTGGGGGGGTTTTGGAGAGACCCAGTACTTC
CDR3 protein: CAWGGFGETQYF

CDR3 length: 15
clone size: many
D gene: NA
J gene: TRBJ2-1
V gene: TRBV9
CDR3 DNA: TGTGCCAGCAGCGTAGCCCCGGTGGAGGATTCATCGCAGTTCTTC
CDR3 protein: CASSVAPVEDSSQFF

CDR3 length: 14
clone size: NA
D gene: NA
J gene: TRBJ1-3
V gene: TRBV7-2
CDR3 DNA: TGTGCCAGCGGCCTAGGGACCTCTGGAAACACCATATATTTT
CDR3 protein: CASGLGTSGNTIYF

CDR3 length: 15
clone size: many
D gene: NA
J gene: TRBJ2-1
V gene: TRBV20-1
CDR3 DNA: TGCAGTGCTAGCTCAAGGGTGAGGTCCTACAATGAGCAGTTCTTC
CDR3 protein: CSASSRVRSYNEQFF

CDR3 length: 12
clone size: many
D gene: NA
J gene: TRBJ2-5
V gene: TRBV10-3
CDR3 DNA: TGTGCCACCGGACCAGAGCCGGAGACCCAGTACTTC
CDR3 protein: CATGPEPETQYF

CDR3 length: 14
clone size: NA
D gene: NA
J gene: TRBJ1-1
V gene: TRBV29-1
CDR3 DNA: TGCAGCGTTCGGGGATTTGGGATGAACACTGAAGCTTTCTTT
CDR3 protein: CSVRGFGMNTEAFF

CDR3 length: 13
clone size: many
D gene: NA
J gene: TRBJ1-4
V gene: TRBV6-5
CDR3 DNA: TGTGCCAGCAGTTCTGGGCAGGTGGGAAAACTGTTTTTT
CDR3 protein: CASSSGQVGKLFF

CDR3 length: 14
clone size: many
D gene: NA
J gene: TRBJ1-2
V gene: TRBV7-8
CDR3 DNA: TGTGCCAGCAGCCCCCCAGGGGCTGCAGGGGGCTACACCTTC
CDR3 protein: CASSPPGAAGGYTF

CDR3 length: 16
clone size: few
D gene: NA
J gene: TRBJ2-3
V gene: TRBV27
CDR3 DNA: TGTGCCAGCCGCGGGTCGAGTAGCTCAGAGTGGGATACGCAGTATTTT
CDR3 protein: CASRGSSSSEWDTQYF

CDR3 length: 16
clone size: few
D gene: NA
J gene: TRBJ2-1
V gene: TRBV27
CDR3 DNA: TGTGCCAGCAGTTCTCTAGGGGCGGCCGTATTCAATGAGCAGTTCTTC
CDR3 protein: CASSSLGAAVFNEQFF

CDR3 length: 15
clone size: NA
D gene: NA
J gene: TRBJ1-1
V gene: TRBV7-9
CDR3 DNA: TGTGCCAGCAGCTCCCGACGGTCGATGGGCACTGAAGCTTTCTTT
CDR3 protein: CASSSRRSMGTEAFF

CDR3 length: 16
clone size: few
D gene: TRBD1
J gene: TRBJ2-7
V gene: TRBV6-6
CDR3 DNA: TGTGCCAGCAGTCCTCTCCTCGGGACAGGGATGAGCGAGCAGTACTTC
CDR3 protein: CASSPLLGTGMSEQYF